This is a list of T cell receptor beta chains from one sample in a study of blood T cells in healthy people across ages. TCRdb reanalysed the 5' RACE reads using MiXCR and keeps one entry per CDR3 protein. The table lists 780,000 or so distinct CDR3 sequences, approximately 60% of them singletons. Sequencing used blood. The receptor source for this set is a man aged 35-49 years in good health. Both conserved end residues are part of each CDR3. Clone size, where shown, is once, few, many, or a class for clones that have expanded.

clone size: -
J gene: TRBJ2-1
V gene: TRBV11-3
CDR3 protein: CASSPGQGNEQFF

clone size: -
J gene: TRBJ2-1
V gene: TRBV7-2
CDR3 protein: CASSLRATGPINEQFF

clone size: -
J gene: TRBJ1-2
V gene: TRBV10-3
CDR3 protein: CAISEPGAGNYGYTF

clone size: few
J gene: TRBJ2-5
V gene: TRBV27
CDR3 protein: CATSQGQGVRETQYF

clone size: few
J gene: TRBJ2-1
V gene: TRBV6-2/TRBV6-3
CDR3 protein: CASRLGLAGVDEQFF

clone size: -
J gene: TRBJ1-2
V gene: TRBV28
CDR3 protein: CASLRAPGQGYGYTF

clone size: few
J gene: -
V gene: TRBV12-5
CDR3 protein: CASGLGQAEQYF

clone size: -
J gene: TRBJ2-1
V gene: TRBV4-1
CDR3 protein: CASSTDRVDNEQFF

clone size: -
J gene: TRBJ2-6
V gene: TRBV10-3
CDR3 protein: CAISVSGTGSGANVLTF

clone size: -
J gene: TRBJ2-5
V gene: TRBV4-2
CDR3 protein: CASSQMIGGAEETQYF

clone size: -
J gene: TRBJ1-1
V gene: TRBV24-1
CDR3 protein: CATSDSGGERDTEAFF

clone size: few
J gene: TRBJ2-1
V gene: TRBV9
CDR3 protein: CASSVVVGTTLNEQFF

clone size: -
J gene: TRBJ2-4
V gene: TRBV7-6
CDR3 protein: CASSLGLGDAGGNIQYF

clone size: once
J gene: TRBJ2-2
V gene: TRBV5-5
CDR3 protein: CVSSLQSNTGELFF

clone size: -
J gene: TRBJ2-1
V gene: TRBV5-4
CDR3 protein: CASSLERSPQYNEQFF

clone size: -
J gene: TRBJ2-5
V gene: TRBV6-6
CDR3 protein: CASWGFPRDLSGETQYF

clone size: -
J gene: TRBJ2-2
V gene: TRBV9
CDR3 protein: CASSVATGANTGELFF

clone size: many
J gene: TRBJ1-2
V gene: TRBV11-2
CDR3 protein: CASSLGSGANYGYTF

clone size: -
J gene: TRBJ2-1
V gene: TRBV6-5
CDR3 protein: CASSYLSSYNEQFF

clone size: -
J gene: TRBJ1-1
V gene: TRBV5-1
CDR3 protein: CASSLDLGLSTEAFF

clone size: -
J gene: TRBJ1-5
V gene: TRBV20-1
CDR3 protein: CSAREGISNQPQHF

clone size: -
J gene: TRBJ1-4
V gene: TRBV27
CDR3 protein: CASSLQGRPFNEKLFF

clone size: few
J gene: TRBJ2-1
V gene: TRBV12-3/TRBV12-4
CDR3 protein: CASRSTGRNEQFF

clone size: -
J gene: TRBJ2-1
V gene: TRBV3-1
CDR3 protein: CASSQDGQGFNEQFF

clone size: -
J gene: TRBJ2-1
V gene: TRBV6-2/TRBV6-3
CDR3 protein: CASSIMGGDSYNEQFF

clone size: -
J gene: TRBJ2-5
V gene: TRBV28
CDR3 protein: CASASMDRGRRQETQYF

clone size: -
J gene: TRBJ2-5
V gene: TRBV7-6
CDR3 protein: CASSARVSGSGQETQYF

clone size: -
J gene: TRBJ2-1
V gene: TRBV4-1
CDR3 protein: CASSLRDRHNEQFF

clone size: -
J gene: TRBJ1-5
V gene: TRBV4-2
CDR3 protein: CASSQDPQAYSNQPQHF

clone size: -
J gene: TRBJ2-7
V gene: TRBV28
CDR3 protein: CASTISLAAGGYEQYF

clone size: -
J gene: TRBJ2-5
V gene: TRBV7-3
CDR3 protein: CASSLDRHAETQYF

clone size: once
J gene: TRBJ2-2
V gene: TRBV7-9
CDR3 protein: CASSYSDRDEAGELFF

clone size: -
J gene: TRBJ1-2
V gene: TRBV11-3
CDR3 protein: CASSLDGELTGDNYGYTF

clone size: once
J gene: TRBJ1-2
V gene: TRBV20-1
CDR3 protein: CSASPSINGYTF

clone size: -
J gene: TRBJ2-7
V gene: TRBV29-1
CDR3 protein: CSVEVTSSYEQYF

clone size: -
J gene: TRBJ2-1
V gene: TRBV20-1
CDR3 protein: CSAASGASPYNEQFF

clone size: -
J gene: TRBJ1-4
V gene: TRBV5-1
CDR3 protein: CASTETGAATNEKLFF

clone size: -
J gene: TRBJ2-6
V gene: TRBV7-9
CDR3 protein: CASSLGAGGANVLTF

clone size: -
J gene: TRBJ2-1
V gene: TRBV6-5
CDR3 protein: CATFKYNEQFF

clone size: -
J gene: TRBJ2-5
V gene: TRBV28
CDR3 protein: CASRERGGLKTQYF

clone size: -
J gene: TRBJ2-1
V gene: TRBV9
CDR3 protein: CASSVVGGTYNEQFF

clone size: -
J gene: TRBJ1-4
V gene: TRBV2
CDR3 protein: CASSGGWEEKLFF

clone size: -
J gene: TRBJ2-7
V gene: TRBV5-6
CDR3 protein: CASSLDGVGLYEQYF

clone size: once
J gene: TRBJ2-7
V gene: TRBV3-1
CDR3 protein: CASSQETSGYSYEQYF

clone size: few
J gene: TRBJ2-5
V gene: TRBV12-3/TRBV12-4
CDR3 protein: CASSVGVPETQYF